Presented here are 5 T cell receptor beta chains from one specimen sequenced in a study of identical twins. TCRdb reprocessed the 5' RACE reads via MiXCR and lists one record per CDR3 protein. The sample lists about 890,000 distinct CDR3 sequences, roughly 12% occurring once. This sample was also put to use in a study of yellow fever vaccine responses in identical twins.

The material sequenced was PBMCs. These receptors all stem from a woman between 18 and 29 years old in good health.

The table lists this clonotype with a few counts. This chain links TRBV27 with TRBJ2-7, with 10 bases identical to TRBD2. This CDR3 is 14 amino acids long. The germline V gene has CDR1 MNHEY and CDR2 SMNVEV (reference sequence). J was trimmed by 3 bases and V by 8 bases; bases with no gene match: 7. The CDR3, as DNA: TGTGCCAGCGCCCCGGGGACTAGCGACTACGAGCAGTACTTC. Protein sequence: CASAPGTSDYEQYF.

The chain combines TRBV11-1 with TRBJ2-1; TRBD1 matches 12 bases. CDR1 is SGHAT, CDR2 FQDESV, per germline (reference sequence). V gave up 6 bases and J gave up 0 bases; unmatched junction bases: 9. CDR3 length equals 18 residues. CDR3 nucleotide sequence: TGTGCCAGCAGAGGGACAGGGGGCTCCCTTAGCTCCTACAATGAGCAGTTCTTC. It translates to CASRGTGGSLSSYNEQFF.

The chain uses TRBV10-3 and TRBJ1-1; D is unresolved. Germline V lookup: CDR1 ENHRY, CDR2 SYGVKD. V lost 6 bases to trimming and J lost 10 bases, with 21 bases between them. The CDR3 has 14 amino acids. The CDR3 DNA reads as TGTGCCATCAGCGCCGGGCTCCTCCGCTCGGCAGCTTTCTTT. Encoded protein: CAISAGLLRSAAFF.

The V gene is TRBV27, the J gene TRBJ2-7; D is uncertain. V was cut by 8 bases and J by 3 bases, with 20 bases left in between. Germline CDR1 reads MNHEY; CDR2 reads SMNVEV (reference sequence). The CDR3 is 15 residues long. CDR3 loop: CASSQLPATSYEQYF. For the CDR3, the DNA is TGTGCCAGCTCCCAACTGCCCGCTACAAGCTACGAGCAGTACTTC.

The sample holds many counts of this clonotype. The chain uses TRBV4-1 and TRBJ2-7; TRBD2 aligns across 8 bases. The CDR3 runs to 15 residues. J was trimmed by 2 bases and V by 1 base; bases with no gene match: 4. Germline loops: CDR1 MGHRA, CDR2 YSYEKL. CDR3 sequence reads: CASSQAVAGPYEQYF. The CDR3 coding sequence is TGCGCCAGCAGCCAAGCGGTAGCGGGACCCTACGAGCAGTACTTC.